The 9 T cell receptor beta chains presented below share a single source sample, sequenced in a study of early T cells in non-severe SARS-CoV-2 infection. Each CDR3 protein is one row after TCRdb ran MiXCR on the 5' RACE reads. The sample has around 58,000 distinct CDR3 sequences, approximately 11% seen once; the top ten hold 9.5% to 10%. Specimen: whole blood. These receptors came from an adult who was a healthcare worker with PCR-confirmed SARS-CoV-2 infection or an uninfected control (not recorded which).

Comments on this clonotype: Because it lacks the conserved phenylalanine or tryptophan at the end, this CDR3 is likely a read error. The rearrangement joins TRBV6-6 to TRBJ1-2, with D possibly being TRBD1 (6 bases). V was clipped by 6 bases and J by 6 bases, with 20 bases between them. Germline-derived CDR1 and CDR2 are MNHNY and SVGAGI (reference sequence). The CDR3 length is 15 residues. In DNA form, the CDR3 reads TGTGCCAGCAGGACGCTAACAGGGATTTTCCATGGCTACACCTCC. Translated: CASRTLTGIFHGYTS.

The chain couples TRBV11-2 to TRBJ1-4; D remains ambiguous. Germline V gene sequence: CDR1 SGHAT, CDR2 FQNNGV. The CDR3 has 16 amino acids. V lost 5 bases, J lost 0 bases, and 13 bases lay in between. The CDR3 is CASSPRVGATNEKLFF. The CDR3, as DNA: TGTGCCAGCAGCCCGCGCGTCGGTGCAACTAATGAAAAACTGTTTTTT.

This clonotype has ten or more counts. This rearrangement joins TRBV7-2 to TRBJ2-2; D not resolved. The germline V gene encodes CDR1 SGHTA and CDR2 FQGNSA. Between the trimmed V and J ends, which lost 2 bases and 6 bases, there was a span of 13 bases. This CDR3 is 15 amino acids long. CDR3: CASSLLALEPGELFF. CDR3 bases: TGTGCCAGCAGCTTATTAGCTCTAGAGCCCGGGGAGCTGTTTTTT. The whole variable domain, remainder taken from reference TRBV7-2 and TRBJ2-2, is GAGVSQSPSNKVTEKGKDVELRCDPISGHTALYWYRQSLGQGLEFLIYFQGNSAPDKSGLPSDRFSAERTGGSVSTLTIQRTQQEDSAVYLCASSLLALEPGELFFGEGSRLTVL.

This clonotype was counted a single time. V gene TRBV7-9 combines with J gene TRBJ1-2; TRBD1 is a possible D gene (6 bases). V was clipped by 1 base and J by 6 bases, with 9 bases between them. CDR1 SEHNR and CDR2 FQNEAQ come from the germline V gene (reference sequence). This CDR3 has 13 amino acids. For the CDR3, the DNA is TGTGCCAGCAGCTTAGAGACAGGCAATGGCTACACCTTC. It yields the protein CASSLETGNGYTF.

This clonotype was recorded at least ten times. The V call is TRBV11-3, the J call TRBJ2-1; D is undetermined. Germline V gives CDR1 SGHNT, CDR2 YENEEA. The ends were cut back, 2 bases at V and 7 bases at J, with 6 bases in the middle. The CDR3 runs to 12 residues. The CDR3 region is CASSLNTNEQFF. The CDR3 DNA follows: TGTGCCAGCAGCTTAAATACAAATGAGCAGTTCTTC.

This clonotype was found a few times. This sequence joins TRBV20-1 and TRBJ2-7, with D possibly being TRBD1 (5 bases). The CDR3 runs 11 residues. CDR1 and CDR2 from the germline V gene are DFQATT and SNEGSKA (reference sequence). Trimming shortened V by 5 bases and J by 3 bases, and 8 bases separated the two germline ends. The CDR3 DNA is TGCAGTGCTCCAGACAGCTACGAGCAGTACTTC. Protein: CSAPDSYEQYF.

The CDR3 here is CSASSGLGFTDTQYF. The CDR3 nucleotides read TGCAGTGCTAGCTCCGGACTCGGGTTCACAGATACGCAGTATTTT. The chain employs TRBV20-1 and TRBJ2-3; D perhaps matches TRBD2 (5 bases). The CDR3 contains 15 residues. The germline gives CDR1 DFQATT, CDR2 SNEGSKA (reference sequence). Between the trimmed V and J ends, which lost 3 bases and 2 bases, there was a span of 15 bases.

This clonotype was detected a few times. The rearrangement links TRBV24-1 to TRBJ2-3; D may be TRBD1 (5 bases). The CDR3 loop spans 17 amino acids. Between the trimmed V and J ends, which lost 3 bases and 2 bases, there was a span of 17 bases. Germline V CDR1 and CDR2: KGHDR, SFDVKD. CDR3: CATSDRGSPYATDTQYF. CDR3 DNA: TGTGCCACCAGTGATAGGGGCAGCCCTTATGCCACAGATACGCAGTATTTT.

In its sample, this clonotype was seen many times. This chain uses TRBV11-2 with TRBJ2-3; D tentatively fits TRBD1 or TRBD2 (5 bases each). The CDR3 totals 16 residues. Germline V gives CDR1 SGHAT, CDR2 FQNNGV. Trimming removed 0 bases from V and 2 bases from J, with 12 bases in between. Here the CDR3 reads CASSLEGTVYTDTQYF. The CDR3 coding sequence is TGTGCCAGCAGCTTAGAGGGGACGGTCTACACAGATACGCAGTATTTT.